Listed below are T cell receptor beta chains from one sample, sequenced in a study of blood T cells in healthy people across ages. TCRdb reanalysed the 5' RACE reads using MiXCR and keeps one entry per CDR3 protein. The sample has about 1 million distinct CDR3 sequences, 35% to 55% seen once. The specimen sequenced was blood. These receptors came from a woman aged 60-75 years in good health. Both conserved end residues are part of each CDR3. D genes are given only for firm matches. Some rows mark clone size as missing; the rest say once, few, many or name a class of expanded clone.

clone size,V gene,J gene,D gene,CDR3 DNA,CDR3 protein
.,TRBV6-6,TRBJ2-3,.,TGTGCCAGCAGTTACAGTCCCCCCCAAGATACGCAGTATTTT,CASSYSPPQDTQYF
once,TRBV20-1,TRBJ2-1,.,TGCAGTGCTAGGGGCTCCGGCGTGGGCTCCTACAATGAGCGGTTCTTC,CSARGSGVGSYNERFF
.,TRBV29-1,TRBJ2-3,TRBD2,TGCAGCGTTGGGGGGGGTCGGACAGATACGCAGTATTTT,CSVGGGRTDTQYF
.,TRBV20-1,TRBJ2-7,.,TGCAGTGCTAGCACAGGAAACTACGAGCAGTACTTC,CSASTGNYEQYF
.,TRBV12-3/TRBV12-4,TRBJ1-2,.,TGTGCCAGCAGTTCCTCCCGAGGTCCCACGGAGGGCTACACCTTC,CASSSSRGPTEGYTF
.,TRBV2,TRBJ1-1,.,TGTGCCAGTTCCGAGAACACTGAAGCTTTCTTT,CASSENTEAFF
.,TRBV29-1,TRBJ2-7,TRBD2,TGCAGCGTTGATTGGCAGCGGGACTCCTACAATGAGCAGTACTTC,CSVDWQRDSYNEQYF
few,TRBV15,TRBJ2-1,.,TGTGCCACCAGCAGAGAGACGGATGAGCAGTTCTTC,CATSRETDEQFF
.,TRBV7-9,TRBJ2-1,TRBD2,TGTGCCTTTGGGGCTAGCGGGGCCTACAATGAGCAGTTCTTC,CAFGASGAYNEQFF
few,TRBV11-2,TRBJ2-1,TRBD2,TGTGCCAGCAGGTCACTCAGCGGGAGGCGTGACAATGAGCAGTTCTTC,CASRSLSGRRDNEQFF
.,TRBV10-3,TRBJ2-1,TRBD2,TGTGCCATCAGTCTTGGACTAGCGGGAGGGTCCGACAATGAGCAGTTCTTC,CAISLGLAGGSDNEQFF
.,TRBV20-1,TRBJ2-7,.,TGCAGTGCTAGAGGGAAAGGACTAAGCTCCTACAATGAGCAGTACTTC,CSARGKGLSSYNEQYF
.,TRBV6-5,TRBJ2-3,.,TGTGCCAGCAGTTCTCGGGCCTCCGGGGGAACAGATACGCAGTATTTT,CASSSRASGGTDTQYF
.,TRBV12-3/TRBV12-4,TRBJ2-3,.,TGTGCCAGCAGTTTGAATGCAGACGCGCAGTATTTC,CASSLNADAQYF
.,TRBV20-1,TRBJ2-1,TRBD1,TGCAGTGTTAAGACAGGGTTGATATACGATGAGCAGTTCTTC,CSVKTGLIYDEQFF
few,TRBV6-5,TRBJ1-1,.,TGTGCCAGCAGAGAGGGTACTGAAGCTTTCTTT,CASREGTEAFF
.,TRBV15,TRBJ2-7,TRBD1,TGTGCCACCAGCCCACTGAGGGGGACAGACTCCTACGAGCAGTACTTC,CATSPLRGTDSYEQYF
many,TRBV5-1,TRBJ2-1,.,TGCGCCAGCAGCTTGCAGGGGTCCTACAATGAGCAGTTCTTC,CASSLQGSYNEQFF
once,TRBV5-4,TRBJ2-1,TRBD2,TGTGCCAGCAGCTTGGCGAGCGGGAGTTTTAACAATGAGCAGTTCTTC,CASSLASGSFNNEQFF
.,TRBV2,TRBJ1-5,TRBD1,TGTGCCAGCAGTCCTCGGGTCAGGGGGCTCAATCAGCCCCAGCATTTT,CASSPRVRGLNQPQHF
.,TRBV6-4,TRBJ2-7,.,TGTGCCAGCCGTTTGAATACAGGGTACGAGCAGTACTTC,CASRLNTGYEQYF
once,TRBV3-1,TRBJ2-5,TRBD2,TGTGCCAGCAGCCAAGATCTACGGACTAGCGGGACCCAAGAGACCCAGTACTTC,CASSQDLRTSGTQETQYF
few,TRBV7-3,TRBJ2-1,.,TGTGCCAGCAGCTTAACTAGTGCGGGAAGTACCAATGAGCAGTTCTTC,CASSLTSAGSTNEQFF
.,TRBV20-1,TRBJ2-3,TRBD2,TGCAGTGCTAGAGTGGGCGGATTTCCATTTACTAGCGGGAGAGTAGGTTCGGATACGCAGTATTTT,CSARVGGFPFTSGRVGSDTQYF
few,TRBV5-1,TRBJ2-1,.,TGCGCCAGCAGCTTGGCCGGGAACTCATTGGATGAGCAGTTCTTC,CASSLAGNSLDEQFF
many,TRBV5-1,TRBJ2-3,.,TGTGCCAGCAGCCCGGACAGCAGCACAGATACGCAGTATTTT,CASSPDSSTDTQYF
.,TRBV5-1,TRBJ1-1,.,TGCGCCTCCGGGGAGGGAGGGAACACTGAAGCTTTCTTT,CASGEGGNTEAFF
.,TRBV7-2,TRBJ2-1,.,TGTGCCAGCAGCCTCCTCCCCGGGACCCCGGGTAATGAGCAGTTCTTC,CASSLLPGTPGNEQFF
once,TRBV28,TRBJ2-1,TRBD1,TGTGCCAGCTGGTCGACAGGGTGGAGGCAGTTCTTC,CASWSTGWRQFF
many,TRBV12-3/TRBV12-4,TRBJ2-3,.,TGTGCCAGCAGTTTCGGGGACACAGATACGCAGTATTTT,CASSFGDTDTQYF
.,TRBV29-1,TRBJ1-5,TRBD1,TGCAGCGTTAGCACAGGGGGCCTGAGCAATCAGCCCCAGCATTTT,CSVSTGGLSNQPQHF
few,TRBV29-1,TRBJ1-4,TRBD1,TGCAGCGTTTCGGACAGGGGCGCAACTAATGAAAAACTGTTTTTT,CSVSDRGATNEKLFF
few,TRBV10-3,TRBJ2-7,TRBD1,TGTGCCATCAGCAACAGGGACAGGGAGGGGTACGAGCAGTACTTC,CAISNRDREGYEQYF
.,TRBV28,TRBJ2-7,TRBD1,TGTGCCGTGACTGGCAGGGGGCTTTACGAGCAGTACTTC,CAVTGRGLYEQYF
.,TRBV6-5,TRBJ2-1,TRBD2,TGTGCCAGCATGAGGACTAGCAATGAGCAGTTCTTC,CASMRTSNEQFF
.,TRBV7-8,TRBJ2-1,.,TGTGCCAGCAGACCCCAGGGACTTAATGAGCAGTTCTTC,CASRPQGLNEQFF
.,TRBV29-1,TRBJ2-1,.,TGCAGCGTTACAGGCTCGTACAATGTGCAGTTCTTC,CSVTGSYNVQFF
few,TRBV7-9,TRBJ2-7,TRBD1,TGTGCCAGCAGCTTGGATGGGGACAGTCCCTACGAGCAGTACTTC,CASSLDGDSPYEQYF
few,TRBV7-9,TRBJ1-1,.,TGTGCCAGCAGCCCGAGTGGCACTGAAGCTTTCTTT,CASSPSGTEAFF
.,TRBV10-3,TRBJ1-1,.,TGTGCCATCAGTGAGGCGTACACTGAAGCTTTCTTT,CAISEAYTEAFF
.,TRBV27,TRBJ2-4,TRBD2,TGTGCCAGCAGTTTTCCTAGCGGGAGCGGTGAGCAGTACTTC,CASSFPSGSGEQYF
.,TRBV28,TRBJ2-7,.,TGTGCCAGCAGATCGACGCGGACAGCTCAGAGCTACGAGCAGTACTTC,CASRSTRTAQSYEQYF
.,TRBV20-1,TRBJ2-3,TRBD2,TGCAGTTCGACCCTTAGCGGGAGGGCAGATACGCAGTATTTT,CSSTLSGRADTQYF
few,TRBV7-8,TRBJ1-2,.,TGTGCCAGCAGCTTAGTAGGGATCCGGGGAAACTATGGCTACACCTTC,CASSLVGIRGNYGYTF
many,TRBV12-3/TRBV12-4,TRBJ2-1,.,TGTGCCAGCAGTTCGGATGAAGGACTTCCCAGCGGCTATGAGCAGTTCTTC,CASSSDEGLPSGYEQFF
.,TRBV29-1,TRBJ2-1,TRBD2,TGCAGCGCAGGAGGACTAGCGGACAATGAGCAGTTCTTC,CSAGGLADNEQFF
few,TRBV30,TRBJ1-2,TRBD1,TGTGCCTGGGAAGGGGGGACAGGGGCTATCTATGGCTACACCTTC,CAWEGGTGAIYGYTF
.,TRBV10-3,TRBJ2-2,.,TGTGCCACTGCAGGGGCACTCCTTAACACCGGGGAGCTGTTTTTT,CATAGALLNTGELFF
.,TRBV20-1,TRBJ2-1,TRBD2,TGCAGTGCAATTGGACTAGCGGCCTCCTTCAATGAGCAGTTCTTC,CSAIGLAASFNEQFF
.,TRBV11-2,TRBJ2-3,.,TGTGCCAGCAGCTCCTTCAGGGGGGGCCGCACAGATACGCAGTATTTT,CASSSFRGGRTDTQYF
.,TRBV20-1,TRBJ2-7,.,TGCAGTGCTAGAGATTTGGGGAGACAGAGCTACGAGCAGTACTTC,CSARDLGRQSYEQYF
.,TRBV20-1,TRBJ2-5,.,TGCAGTGCTAGTATAAGGGCGGGCGGGGAGCAGTACTTC,CSASIRAGGEQYF